These 25 T cell receptor beta chains share one sample of origin, sequenced in a study of cytomegalovirus exposure and HLA in healthy donors. Vbeta (60) and Jbeta (13) primers were used in the PCR. Profiled with immunoSEQ multiplex PCR; TCRdb holds only in-frame clones, not every one. The table lists about 180,000 clones, 75% to 85% of them singletons. The sequencing input was PBMCs. These receptors all stem from a man aged 18 to 30 in good health and CMV-seronegative.

The chain links TRBV4-2 to TRBJ1-2; D may be TRBD1 (6 bases). Germline V lookup: CDR1 LGHNA, CDR2 YNFKEQ. The CDR3 extends over 17 amino acids. V lost 0 bases and J 4 bases, leaving 18 bases between the germline ends. CDR3 loop: CASSQDPQGSSFYGYTF. The CDR3 DNA reads TGTGCCAGCAGCCAAGATCCCCAGGGGTCATCGTTCTATGGCTACACCTTC.

This clone has only a few counts. The chain joins TRBV27 to TRBJ2-2; D not certain. This CDR3 contains 16 residues. V lost 7 bases and J 5 bases, leaving 20 bases between the germline ends. CDR1 is MNHEY, CDR2 SMNVEV, per germline (reference sequence). The CDR3 bases are TGTGCCAGCAACCTAGTGGCTACCCTAAGGACCGGGGAGCTGTTTTTT. This translates into CASNLVATLRTGELFF.

This clone has just one count. The chain recombines TRBV14 with TRBJ2-5; 8 bases fit TRBD2. Germline V gene lookup returns CDR1 SGHDN and CDR2 FVKESK. V trimming: 4 bases; J trimming: 5 bases; junction bases outside the gene matches: 12. The CDR3 loop spans 16 amino acids. The CDR3 loop is CASSPIRTSPRETQYF. In nucleotides, the CDR3 is TGTGCCAGCAGCCCCATACGGACTAGCCCCCGGGAGACCCAGTACTTC.

This clone turned up a few times. The chain recombines TRBV7-2 with TRBJ2-5; 7 nucleotides agree with TRBD2. V was pared by 1 base and J by 4 bases, with 6 bases of the junction left unmatched. The CDR3 has 15 residues. Germline V gene data show CDR1 as SGHTA and CDR2 as FQGNSA. CDR3 loop: CASSLGAGVRETQYF. DNA of the CDR3: TGTGCCAGCAGCTTAGGGGCGGGAGTGAGAGAGACCCAGTACTTC.

The chain is built from TRBV4-1 and TRBJ1-1; TRBD1 is a possible D gene (5 bases). Germline V lookup: CDR1 MGHRA, CDR2 YSYEKL. V gave up 11 bases and J gave up 1 base, with 14 bases separating them. The CDR3 extends over 13 amino acids. CDR3 residues: CAPQGVWNTEAFF. CDR3 sequence (DNA): TGCGCCCCACAAGGGGTATGGAACACTGAAGCTTTCTTT.

CDR3 region: CASSFASGGTYNEQFF. The CDR3 nucleotides read TGCGCCAGCAGCTTTGCTAGCGGGGGTACCTACAATGAGCAGTTCTTC. This chain links TRBV5-1 with TRBJ2-1; 10 nucleotides line up with TRBD2. V was pared by 2 bases and J by 2 bases, with 4 bases of the junction left unmatched. Germline lookup yields CDR1 SGHRS and CDR2 YFSETQ. The CDR3 consists of 16 residues.

This clone occurred a few times. The J gene is TRBJ2-6, the V gene TRBV19; TRBD1 is a possible D gene (7 bases). The length of the CDR3 is 16 residues. V lost 5 bases, J lost 2 bases, and 13 bases lay in between. Germline V CDR1 and CDR2: LNHDA, SQIVND (reference sequence). CDR3 protein: CASSPGGGTGANVLTF. The CDR3 DNA is TGTGCCAGTAGTCCCGGAGGGGGCACTGGGGCCAACGTCCTGACTTTC.

The rearrangement joins TRBV13 to TRBJ1-3; a weak D match, TRBD1 (6 bases). The CDR3 runs 15 residues. Looked up from germline, CDR1 is PRHDT and CDR2 is FYEKMQ (reference sequence). The V end lost 5 bases, the J end lost 3 bases, and 14 bases lay between the germline ends. The CDR3 bases are TGTGCCAGCAGCCCACAGGGAAATGTTGGAAACACCATATATTTT. The encoded protein is CASSPQGNVGNTIYF.

This clone was seen only a few times. V gene TRBV10-3 combines with J gene TRBJ2-3; possibly TRBD2 for D (6 bases). CDR3 length: 15 amino acids. V was shortened by 2 bases and J by 6 bases, with 15 bases between the two germline ends. Germline V gives CDR1 ENHRY, CDR2 SYGVKD. As DNA, the CDR3 is TGTGCCATCAGTGAGACTAGCCGGGGGATTGATACGCAGTATTTT. Protein sequence: CAISETSRGIDTQYF.

The chain is built from TRBV6-8 and TRBJ1-5; the D is unclear. The CDR3 consists of 14 residues. Between the trimmed V and J ends, which lost 11 bases and 0 bases, there was a span of 14 bases. CDR1 is MNHGY, CDR2 SAAAGT, per germline. The CDR3 nucleotides read TGTGCCGGCCCGGGTGCTAATAGCAATCAGCCCCAGCATTTT. Translation: CAGPGANSNQPQHF.

This clone was detected only once. The chain combines TRBV19 with TRBJ2-1, with D possibly matching TRBD1 (5 bases). The V and J ends lost 5 bases and 5 bases respectively, with 10 bases between them. The CDR3 consists of 13 residues. Germline assignment: CDR1 LNHDA and CDR2 SQIVND (reference sequence). CDR3 protein: CASSRTTDNEQFF. CDR3 in DNA: TGTGCCAGTAGTCGGACAACAGACAATGAGCAGTTCTTC.

The chain links TRBV7-9 to TRBJ1-2; 9 bases are a match to TRBD1. Germline V gives CDR1 SEHNR, CDR2 FQNEAQ (reference sequence). The CDR3 length is 12 residues. The CDR3 region has the DNA TGTTCCTGGGACAGGGTCAACTATGGCTACACCTTC. Its protein product is CSWDRVNYGYTF.

The V call is TRBV6-5, the J call TRBJ2-6; TRBD1 might be the D (5 bases). The CDR3 spans 15 residues. The germline V and J ends were trimmed by 4 bases and 4 bases, with 11 bases remaining between them. Germline CDR1 reads MNHEY; CDR2 reads SVGAGI. The CDR3 DNA sequence: TGTGCCAGCAGTTTACAGGTGACCGGGGCCAACGTCCTGACTTTC. The encoded protein is CASSLQVTGANVLTF.

The chain links TRBV6-5 to TRBJ1-2; TRBD1 agrees at 7 bases. The V gene's germline CDR1 is MNHEY and CDR2 SVGAGI. The CDR3 is 14 amino acids. Germline trimming cut 6 bases from V and 0 bases from J; bases unmatched to any gene: 4. CDR3 amino acids: CASSRTGSNYGYTF. In nucleotides, the CDR3 is TGTGCCAGCAGCCGGACAGGATCTAACTATGGCTACACCTTC.

The chain carries TRBV19 and TRBJ2-5, with D possibly TRBD2 on 5 matching bases. The V gene's germline CDR1 is LNHDA and CDR2 SQIVND (reference sequence). The CDR3 length is 13 residues. Trimming took off 6 bases at V and 2 bases at J, with 10 bases between the two ends. The CDR3 spells CASRRTGQETQYF. As DNA, the CDR3 is TGTGCCAGTAGAAGGACGGGACAAGAGACCCAGTACTTC.

V and J are TRBV7-9 and TRBJ2-7; TRBD2 might be the D (6 bases). Deletions cut 4 bases from V and 5 bases from J, with 21 bases between. There are 16 residues in the CDR3. Germline CDR1 and CDR2: SEHNR and FQNEAQ (reference sequence). For the CDR3, the DNA is TGTGCCAGCAGCTCAAATTCGGGACTCTGGTGGGACGAGCAGTACTTC. Residues: CASSSNSGLWWDEQYF.

This chain connects TRBV21-1 to TRBJ2-3; the table assigns TRBD2, which was not confirmed against the DNA. TRBV21-1 is deemed a pseudogene. This CDR3 region has 13 residues. Here the CDR3 reads CASSKRSAGGWYF. Here the CDR3 DNA reads TGTGCCAGCAGTAAAAGGTCAGCGGGGGGCTGGTATTTT.

The V call is TRBV28, the J call TRBJ2-7, with 9 bases matching TRBD2. The CDR3 totals 16 residues. Germline V CDR1 and CDR2: MDHEN, SYDVKM. The trim removed 3 bases at V and 0 bases at J, leaving 6 bases unmatched. This CDR3 reads CASSFRLAGDSYEQYF. Here the CDR3 DNA reads TGTGCCAGCAGTTTTCGGTTAGCGGGAGACTCCTACGAGCAGTACTTC.

CDR3 sequence: CASSLRTSGSIYEQYF. The CDR3 bases are TGTGCCAGCAGCCTACGGACTAGCGGGAGTATCTACGAGCAGTACTTC. The chain is built from TRBV9 and TRBJ2-7, with 13 nucleotides matching TRBD2. The germline gives CDR1 SGDLS, CDR2 YYNGEE. The V segment lost 4 bases and the J segment 3 bases; nucleotides outside the gene matches: 7. This CDR3 comprises 16 residues.

The chain recombines TRBV19 with TRBJ2-1; 7 bases match TRBD2. The CDR3 covers 14 residues. Per the germline V gene, CDR1 is LNHDA and CDR2 is SQIVND (reference sequence). Losses at the gene ends were 4 bases for V and 7 bases for J; bases not matched to a gene: 7. This CDR3 reads CASSRAGVANEQFF. The CDR3 coding sequence is TGTGCCAGTAGTAGGGCGGGAGTGGCAAATGAGCAGTTCTTC.

In this sample, this clone turned up once. The chain couples TRBV15 to TRBJ1-2; D gene unclear. This CDR3 is built from 13 residues. Germline-derived CDR1 and CDR2 are LNHNV and YYDKDF (reference sequence). V lost 2 bases to trimming and J lost 5 bases, with 9 bases between them. CDR3 sequence (DNA): TGTGCCACCAGCAGACAGGAAAATTATGGCTACACCTTC. Its translation is CATSRQENYGYTF. Full variable domain (rest looked up from reference TRBV15 and TRBJ1-2): DAMVIQNPRYQVTQFGKPVTLSCSQTLNHNVMYWYQQKSSQAPKLLFHYYDKDFNNEADTPDNFQSRRPNTSFCFLDIRSPGLGDTAMYLCATSRQENYGYTFGSGTRLTVV.

This clone was seen a handful of times. The chain couples TRBV30 to TRBJ2-5; TRBD2 matches at 11 bases. Germline values: CDR1 GTSNPN, CDR2 SVGIG (reference sequence). The CDR3 sequence is 21 residues long. The V segment lost 2 bases and the J segment 2 bases; nucleotides outside the gene matches: 22. This chain's CDR3 is CAWSLRPGLADPERDQETQYF. The CDR3 coding sequence is TGTGCCTGGAGTTTGAGGCCGGGACTAGCGGACCCCGAACGAGATCAAGAGACCCAGTACTTC.

The chain has TRBV10-2 and TRBJ2-7; the match to TRBD2 covers 7 bases. Germline V lookup: CDR1 WSHSY, CDR2 SAAADI. V trimming: 6 bases; J trimming: 5 bases; junction bases outside the gene matches: 7. The CDR3 loop spans 13 amino acids. The CDR3 nucleotides are TGCGCCAGCAGATGGGAGGGCCGGAACGAGCAGTACTTC. Its protein is CASRWEGRNEQYF.

This clone came up a few times. The V gene is TRBV6-1, the J gene TRBJ1-4, with unresolved D. In germline, CDR1 is MNHNS, CDR2 SASEGT. The V end was cut by 4 bases, the J end by 4 bases, with 25 bases between. This CDR3 is built from 19 residues. CDR3 in amino acids: CASSAITPRTLWGNEKLFF. CDR3 sequence (DNA): TGTGCCAGCAGTGCAATCACCCCCCGGACTCTCTGGGGTAATGAAAAACTGTTTTTT.

The CDR3 spells CASRADSATNYGYTF. Here the CDR3 DNA reads TGTGCCAGCAGGGCGGACAGTGCGACTAACTATGGCTACACCTTC. The rearrangement uses TRBV2 and TRBJ1-2; D may be TRBD1 (6 bases). V was shortened by 6 bases and J by 0 bases, with 14 bases between the two germline ends. In germline, CDR1 is SNHLY, CDR2 FYNNEI. This CDR3 comprises 15 residues.